This T cell receptor (beta chain) was recovered during a study of cytomegalovirus exposure and HLA in healthy donors. Study outcomes and limitations: Presence/absence analyses treated sequencing depth as roughly uniform across donors. Most of the TCR beta V segments (in an earlier analysis) were productive either about 87% or about 30% of the time. An apparent linkage of common viral pathogens to several of the most significant clusters emerged in a later analysis. The likely origin of a cluster of highly shared sequence variants was a sequencing artifact.

Germline V CDR1 and CDR2: SGHTA, FQGNSA. The V and J ends lost 0 bases and 3 bases, in that order; junction bases with no gene match: 8. CDR3 length: 16 residues. This clone has just one count. Antigen: not known. This PCR relied on a set of 60 Vbeta primers and 13 Jbeta primers. Measured with immunoSEQ multiplex PCR; TCRdb has only the in-frame clones, and not every one. Here the sample spans about 130,000 clones, 78% being singletons. The material sequenced was PBMCs. The sequence was collected from a woman between 40 and 55 years old in good health and CMV-seronegative. J is TRBJ2-7 and V is TRBV7-2, with 7 nucleotides matching TRBD2. The chain's CDR3 is CASSLAPGWEGYEQYF. DNA of the CDR3: TGTGCCAGCAGCTTAGCGCCGGGGTGGGAGGGCTACGAGCAGTACTTC. The entire variable domain, with the rest obtained from reference TRBV7-2 and TRBJ2-7, is as follows: GAGVSQSPSNKVTEKGKDVELRCDPISGHTALYWYRQSLGQGLEFLIYFQGNSAPDKSGLPSDRFSAERTGGSVSTLTIQRTQQEDSAVYLCASSLAPGWEGYEQYFGPGTRLTVT.